The present T cell receptor (beta chain) was sequenced within a study of blood T cell repertoires in COVID-19. The wider study: Acute and convalescent COVID-19 specimens originated in the United States, Italy and Spain. Nucleic acid was either cDNA or gDNA, and it came from T cells, B-cell-depleted T cells, or PBMCs.

The length of the CDR3 is 13 residues. Trimming at V came to 5 bases and at J to 9 bases, leaving 9 bases not matched to a gene. Germline CDR1 MNHEY, CDR2 SMNVEV (reference sequence). As originally analysed: Using reference gene primer amplification, nucleated cell counts were estimated. Profiled with immunoSEQ multiplex PCR; TCRdb holds only in-frame clones, not every one. That table gives V, J and clone size, and the DNA gave D and trimming. Here the sample spans about 180,000 clones, approximately 83% being singletons. The receptor's source is a man aged 50 to 59 with active or convalescent COVID-19. The specimen was peripheral blood. The V call is TRBV27, the J call TRBJ2-5; 7 bases fit TRBD1. Here the CDR3 DNA reads TGTGCCAGCAGTCCCGGGACAGCTATATCCCAGTACTTC. This encodes CASSPGTAISQYF.